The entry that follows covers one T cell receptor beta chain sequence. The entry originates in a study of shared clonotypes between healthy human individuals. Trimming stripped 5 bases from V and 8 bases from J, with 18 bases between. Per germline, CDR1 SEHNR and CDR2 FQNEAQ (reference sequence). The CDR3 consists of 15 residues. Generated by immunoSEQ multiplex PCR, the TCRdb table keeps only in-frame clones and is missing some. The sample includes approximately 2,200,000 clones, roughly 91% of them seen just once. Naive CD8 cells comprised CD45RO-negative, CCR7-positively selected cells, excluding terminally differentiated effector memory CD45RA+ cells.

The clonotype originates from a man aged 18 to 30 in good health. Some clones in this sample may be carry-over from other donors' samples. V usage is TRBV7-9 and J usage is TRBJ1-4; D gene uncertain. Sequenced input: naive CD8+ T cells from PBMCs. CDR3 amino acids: CASSPGRSVAEKLFF. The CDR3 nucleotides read TGTGCCAGCAGCCCGGGGAGATCCGTTGCGGAAAAACTGTTTTTT.